This TCR beta chain was recorded in a study of T-cell memory formation after mild COVID-19. TCRdb reanalysed the 5' RACE reads using MiXCR and keeps one entry per CDR3 protein. The sample records roughly 510,000 distinct CDR3 sequences, 15% to 20% being singletons. V lost 5 bases and J lost 5; bases outside the gene matches: 19. Germline V gene data show CDR1 as SGHAT and CDR2 as FQNNGV. This CDR3 contains 19 residues. The clonotype was recovered from an adult woman who had mild COVID-19 (a few samples of this study predate the infection). Cell type and time point are not known. Specimen: PBMCs or a T cell subset sorted from them (not recorded which). The V and J genes are TRBV11-2 and TRBJ2-5; 11 nucleotides line up with TRBD2. As DNA, the CDR3 is TGTGCCAGCAGCCCCGTCTGGCTAGCGGGAGGAAGGGGAACGGAGACCCAGTACTTC. The encoded protein is CASSPVWLAGGRGTETQYF.